This T cell receptor beta chain was found in a study of technical replicates of blood from a handful of donors. Method: immunoSEQ multiplex PCR; TCRdb's copy keeps in-frame clones and lacks some. This repertoire shows about 85,000 clones, less than 95% found once; its top ten account for 0.25%. Germline loops: CDR1 WNHNN, CDR2 SYGVQD (reference sequence). The CDR3 length is 16 residues. V was clipped by 3 bases and J by 3 bases, with 14 bases between them. The source of this sequence is a human donor in good health. The sample comprised T cells isolated from PBMCs. V usage is TRBV10-1 and J usage is TRBJ1-4, with D unclear. In DNA form, the CDR3 reads TGCGCCAGCAGTGACGGACCCACAGCGGCTAATGAAAAACTGTTTTTT. Translating gives CASSDGPTAANEKLFF.